This entry lists 27 T cell receptor beta chains sequenced from one sample in a study of T cell repertoires in ileal Crohn's disease. The method was immunoSEQ multiplex PCR; TCRdb's version includes in-frame clones alone and lacks a portion of them. The data contain about 7,400 clones, roughly 74% of them singletons. Sample time point: neoterminal ileum biopsy at postoperative endoscopy, about 6 months after surgery. The sequencing input was ileal tissue. All receptors come from an adult with Crohn's disease.

V and J are TRBV11-3 and TRBJ2-2, with 8 positions matching TRBD2. The CDR3 length is 15 residues. The germline V gene encodes CDR1 SGHNT and CDR2 YENEEA. V lost 2 bases, J lost 6 bases, and 5 bases stayed unmatched. The CDR3 here is CASSLIGGASGELFF. The CDR3 nucleotides read TGTGCCAGCAGCTTAATCGGGGGGGCGTCCGGGGAGCTGTTTTTT.

This chain uses TRBV5-1 with TRBJ2-3, with TRBD1 matching over 7 bases. Looked up from germline, CDR1 is SGHRS and CDR2 is YFSETQ. The ends lost 4 bases at V and 1 base at J; junction bases unmatched: 3. CDR3 size: 14 residues. This CDR3 is CASSPGQGTDTQYF. The CDR3 DNA sequence: TGCGCCAGCAGCCCAGGACAGGGCACAGATACGCAGTATTTT.

This chain joins TRBV25-1 and TRBJ1-1; D remains ambiguous. Germline lookup yields CDR1 MGHDK and CDR2 SYGVNS. Trimming cost V 6 bases and J 4 bases, with 12 bases left between them. The CDR3 runs 13 residues. The CDR3 region is CASRDREATEAFF. CDR3 DNA sequence: TGTGCCAGCAGGGATAGGGAGGCCACTGAAGCTTTCTTT.

The V and J genes are TRBV29-1 and TRBJ1-4, with D unclear. The germline V gene encodes CDR1 SQVTM and CDR2 ANQGSEA. Trimming took off 5 bases at V and 8 bases at J, with 15 bases between the two ends. The CDR3 is made up of 13 amino acids. CDR3 DNA sequence: TGCAGCGTTTGGACCAGCGGCAACGAAAAACTGTTTTTT. Translating it yields CSVWTSGNEKLFF.

The chain employs TRBV5-1 and TRBJ2-3; 8 bases fit TRBD2. Germline V gene sequence: CDR1 SGHRS, CDR2 YFSETQ. V lost 3 bases to trimming and J lost 5 bases; unmatched junction nucleotides: 8. The CDR3 spans 15 residues. The CDR3 is CASSSRLASQDTQYF. Here the CDR3 DNA reads TGCGCCAGCAGCTCCCGACTAGCGAGTCAAGATACGCAGTATTTT.

V gene TRBV28 combines with J gene TRBJ2-2, with D maybe TRBD1 (6 bases). This CDR3 contains 13 residues. Germline CDR1 is MDHEN and CDR2 is SYDVKM. Trimming removed 5 bases at V and 6 bases at J, with 10 bases between. CDR3 loop: CASSPTGPGELFF. The DNA for the CDR3 is TGTGCCAGCAGTCCTACAGGGCCCGGGGAGCTGTTTTTT.

This clone was seen a single time. This sequence joins TRBV5-1 and TRBJ2-1, with D maybe TRBD2 (6 bases). Germline assignment: CDR1 SGHRS and CDR2 YFSETQ. V lost 7 bases, J lost 6 bases, and 11 bases lay in between. The length of the CDR3 is 12 residues. CDR3 sequence reads: CASREPLNEQFF. In nucleotides, the CDR3 is TGCGCCAGCCGGGAGCCCCTCAATGAGCAGTTCTTC. Looking up the rest from reference TRBV5-1 and TRBJ2-1 gives the full variable domain: KAGVTQTPRYLIKTRGQQVTLSCSPISGHRSVSWYQQTPGQGLQFLFEYFSETQRNKGNFPGRFSGRQFSNSRSEMNVSTLELGDSALYLCASREPLNEQFFGPGTRLTVL.

The chain recombines TRBV18 with TRBJ2-5; the match to TRBD2 covers 11 bases. V gave up 3 bases and J gave up 5 bases; unmatched junction bases: 8. Germline CDR1 reads KGHSH; CDR2 reads LQKENI. The CDR3 consists of 16 residues. The CDR3 region is CASSPPGLAVEETQYF. The CDR3, as DNA: TGTGCCAGCTCACCTCCGGGACTAGCGGTGGAGGAGACCCAGTACTTC.

This chain uses TRBV2 with TRBJ2-7; D is possibly TRBD2 (5 bases). The CDR3 is made up of 14 amino acids. Germline V lookup: CDR1 SNHLY, CDR2 FYNNEI. V lost 2 bases and J lost 4, with 12 bases in between. The CDR3 coding sequence is TGTGCCAGCAGTGAACGAGAGAGAGGGTACGAGCAGTACTTC. Encoded protein: CASSERERGYEQYF.

The V gene is TRBV2, the J gene TRBJ2-7; 8 bases fit TRBD1. Per the germline V gene, CDR1 is SNHLY and CDR2 is FYNNEI. Unmatched junction bases numbered 10, after V lost 11 bases and J lost 1 base. The CDR3 sequence is 14 residues long. CDR3 in DNA: TGTGCCGGCAATCCACAGGGGGTTTCCTACGAGCAGTACTTC. Protein sequence: CAGNPQGVSYEQYF.

The genes are TRBV13 and TRBJ1-4; no clear D. Germline V CDR1 and CDR2: PRHDT, FYEKMQ (reference sequence). CDR3 length: 12 amino acids. With 5 bases removed from V and 5 bases from J, the gap between germline ends came to 6 bases. CDR3 loop: CASSILNEKLFF. The CDR3 coding sequence is TGTGCCAGCAGCATACTAAATGAAAAACTGTTTTTT.

The chain links TRBV6-1 to TRBJ1-6; 9 positions match TRBD1. CDR3 length: 15 amino acids. V dropped 6 bases and J dropped 8; count of bases not matched to a gene: 8. Germline CDR1 and CDR2: MNHNS and SASEGT. This chain's CDR3 is CASRPGQGADSPLHF. CDR3 DNA sequence: TGTGCCAGCAGGCCGGGACAGGGTGCGGATTCACCCCTCCACTTT.

Written as DNA, the CDR3 is TGTGCCAGCAGGGGGAGGGGCCAAAACAATGAGCAGTTCTTC. It encodes CASRGRGQNNEQFF. This rearrangement joins TRBV2 to TRBJ2-1; 7 bases fit TRBD2. The CDR3 is 14 amino acids. In germline, CDR1 is SNHLY, CDR2 FYNNEI. Trimming took 6 bases from V and 5 from J; bases not matched to a gene: 7. Full variable domain (outside the CDR3, taken from reference TRBV2 and TRBJ2-1): EPEVTQTPSHQVTQMGQEVILRCVPISNHLYFYWYRQILGQKVEFLVSFYNNEISEKSEIFDDQFSVERPDGSNFTLKIRSTKLEDSAMYFCASRGRGQNNEQFFGPGTRLTVL.

CDR3: CASSQDGLPGTEAFF. The CDR3 bases are TGCGCCAGCAGCCAAGATGGATTGCCGGGGACTGAAGCTTTCTTT. The chain combines TRBV4-1 with TRBJ1-1, with no clear D. The CDR3 is 15 residues long. Trimming removed 0 bases from V and 5 bases from J, with 13 bases in between. The germline CDR1 and CDR2 sequences are MGHRA and YSYEKL.

The chain links TRBV27 to TRBJ1-2; TRBD1 is a possible D gene (5 bases). The length of the CDR3 is 14 residues. The V gene's germline CDR1 is MNHEY and CDR2 SMNVEV (reference sequence). V was pared by 6 bases and J by 4 bases, with 15 bases between. In DNA form, the CDR3 reads TGTGCCAGCAGCTGGGAGGGGAACGGCTATGGCTACACCTTC. Translation gives CASSWEGNGYGYTF.

This clone was picked up one time. The chain couples TRBV5-6 to TRBJ2-1; D not resolved. Germline values: CDR1 SGHDT, CDR2 YYEEEE. Trimming left V 2 bases short and J 4 bases short, with 16 bases between. This CDR3 comprises 16 residues. The chain's CDR3 is CASSLVRERAYNEQFF. CDR3 nucleotide sequence: TGTGCCAGCAGCTTAGTCCGCGAGAGAGCTTACAATGAGCAGTTCTTC.

The chain uses TRBV7-9 and TRBJ1-2; D remains ambiguous. The CDR3 length is 14 residues. Germline CDR1 reads SEHNR; CDR2 reads FQNEAQ (reference sequence). Trimming removed 9 bases from V and 8 bases from J, with 22 bases in between. Here the CDR3 DNA reads TGTGCCAGTCCCAAGTTAGACAATGCTTACGGCTACACCTTC. This translates into CASPKLDNAYGYTF.

The chain has TRBV5-6 and TRBJ2-5; no definite D call. Deletions cut 2 bases from V and 2 bases from J, with 7 bases between. The germline V gene has CDR1 SGHDT and CDR2 YYEEEE. This CDR3 has 13 residues. The CDR3 reads CASSFQIQETQYF. CDR3 DNA sequence: TGTGCCAGCAGCTTCCAGATACAAGAGACCCAGTACTTC.

In DNA form, the CDR3 reads TGTGCCAGCAAGGGGGACAGGGGGAATTCACCCCTCCACTTT. Encoded protein: CASKGDRGNSPLHF. This chain joins TRBV16 and TRBJ1-6; 11 nucleotides agree with TRBD1. J was trimmed by 7 bases and V by 7 bases; bases with no gene match: 3. The CDR3 consists of 14 residues. Germline CDR1 reads KGHSY; CDR2 reads FQNENV. Drawing the rest from reference TRBV16 and TRBJ1-6, the complete variable domain is GEEVAQTPKHLVRGEGQKAKLYCAPIKGHSYVFWYQQVLKNEFKFLISFQNENVFDETGMPKERFSAKCLPNSPCSLEIQATKLEDSAVYFCASKGDRGNSPLHFGNGTRLTVT.

This sequence joins TRBV5-1 and TRBJ1-1; D call uncertain. The CDR3 loop spans 14 amino acids. With 2 bases removed from V and 1 base from J, the gap between germline ends came to 9 bases. Germline CDR1 is SGHRS and CDR2 is YFSETQ. CDR3 nucleotides: TGCGCCAGCAGCTTACAGAATTCGAACACTGAAGCTTTCTTT. Its protein is CASSLQNSNTEAFF. The full variable domain, with the rest looked up from reference TRBV5-1 and TRBJ1-1, is KAGVTQTPRYLIKTRGQQVTLSCSPISGHRSVSWYQQTPGQGLQFLFEYFSETQRNKGNFPGRFSGRQFSNSRSEMNVSTLELGDSALYLCASSLQNSNTEAFFGQGTRLTVV.

This clone was found a few times. V gene TRBV19 combines with J gene TRBJ1-2, with TRBD1 matching 7 bases. CDR1 LNHDA and CDR2 SQIVND come from the germline V gene (reference sequence). This CDR3 has 9 residues. V lost 10 bases and J lost 13; bases outside the gene matches: 6. CDR3 DNA: TGTGCCACCGGGGACAGACCCACCTTC. This translates into CATGDRPTF.

The gene calls are TRBV6-5 and TRBJ2-5; 7 bases agree with TRBD2. The germline V gene has CDR1 MNHEY and CDR2 SVGAGI. This CDR3 contains 14 residues. V was clipped by 6 bases and J by 0 bases; unmatched bases: 4. The CDR3 here is CASSKGLNQETQYF. CDR3 DNA sequence: TGTGCCAGCAGCAAGGGACTAAACCAAGAGACCCAGTACTTC.

This clone was observed once. The chain carries TRBV6-4 and TRBJ2-3; 10 bases agree with TRBD2. CDR3 length: 16 amino acids. V dropped 0 bases and J dropped 5; count of bases not matched to a gene: 5. Germline V gives CDR1 MRHNA, CDR2 SNTAGT. The CDR3 region is CASSDSSGGSVDTQYF. CDR3 sequence (DNA): TGTGCCAGCAGTGACTCTAGCGGGGGGTCGGTAGATACGCAGTATTTT.

This clone was recorded a few times. This chain links TRBV5-1 with TRBJ2-3, with 7 positions matching TRBD1. The CDR3 contains 14 residues. Germline trimming cut 0 bases from V and 4 bases from J; bases unmatched to any gene: 2. Per germline, CDR1 SGHRS and CDR2 YFSETQ. The CDR3 sequence: CASSLGQGADTQYF. Written as DNA, the CDR3 is TGCGCCAGCAGCTTGGGCCAGGGGGCAGATACGCAGTATTTT.

The J gene is TRBJ2-7, the V gene TRBV2; 7 bases are a match to TRBD1. This CDR3 comprises 14 residues. Trimming at V came to 3 bases and at J to 3 bases, leaving 5 bases not matched to a gene. Germline CDR1 SNHLY, CDR2 FYNNEI. In DNA, the CDR3 is TGTGCCAGCAGTGACAGGGGGAAGCTCTACGAGCAGTACTTC. Amino acid sequence: CASSDRGKLYEQYF.

V usage is TRBV30 and J usage is TRBJ1-1; 10 nucleotides match TRBD1. Germline trimming cut 2 bases from V and 1 base from J; bases unmatched to any gene: 7. The CDR3 totals 16 residues. Germline CDR1 is GTSNPN and CDR2 is SVGIG (reference sequence). CDR3 nucleotide sequence: TGTGCCTGGAGTCCCGGTAGGACAGGGGGGAACACTGAAGCTTTCTTT. Translated: CAWSPGRTGGNTEAFF.

The V call is TRBV16, the J call TRBJ1-2; 7 bases fit TRBD1. From germline, CDR1 is KGHSY and CDR2 FQNENV. The CDR3 is made up of 19 amino acids. Trimming removed 1 base from V and 3 bases from J; junction bases left unmatched: 17. CDR3 DNA sequence: TGTGCCAGCAGCCAATTCACCGGCAGGGGGAGCGTTCAACACTATGGCTACACCTTC. Translation gives CASSQFTGRGSVQHYGYTF.